These 20 T cell receptor beta chains were all obtained from the same sample, sequenced in a study of technical replicates of blood from several donors. Libraries were prepared by immunoSEQ multiplex PCR; TCRdb keeps only in-frame clonotypes and omits some of them. The repertoire consists of about 88,000 clones, with around 92% occurring once and the leading ten covering about 0.24%. Sample: T cells isolated from PBMCs. All receptors come from a human donor in good health.

The chain carries TRBV2 and TRBJ2-2; TRBD2 matches at 8 bases. Germline CDR1 is SNHLY and CDR2 is FYNNEI. The CDR3 has 13 residues. The V gene end was trimmed by 6 bases and the J gene end by 3 bases; junction bases not matched to a gene: 0. CDR3 in amino acids: CASRLADTGELFF. DNA of the CDR3: TGTGCCAGCAGACTAGCGGACACCGGGGAGCTGTTTTTT. The variable domain in full, completed from reference TRBV2 and TRBJ2-2, reads EPEVTQTPSHQVTQMGQEVILRCVPISNHLYFYWYRQILGQKVEFLVSFYNNEISEKSEIFDDQFSVERPDGSNFTLKIRSTKLEDSAMYFCASRLADTGELFFGEGSRLTVL.

The chain combines TRBV6-5 with TRBJ1-1; D might be TRBD1 (5 bases). Between the trimmed V and J ends, which lost 7 bases and 4 bases, there was a span of 13 bases. Germline V gene lookup returns CDR1 MNHEY and CDR2 SVGAGI. The CDR3 contains 13 residues. The CDR3 region has the DNA TGTGCCAGCATCCGGGGGGACGGCACTGAAGCTTTCTTT. Protein product: CASIRGDGTEAFF.

This clone was observed once. CDR3 amino acids: CASSLSSGTGELFF. Here the CDR3 DNA reads TGTGCCAGCAGCCTCTCTAGCGGGACCGGGGAGCTGTTTTTT. V usage is TRBV9 and J usage is TRBJ2-2, with 8 bases matching TRBD2. The CDR3 runs 14 residues. Germline assignment: CDR1 SGDLS and CDR2 YYNGEE. Losses at the gene ends were 4 bases for V and 5 bases for J; bases not matched to a gene: 4.

The chain has TRBV7-8 and TRBJ1-3; D possibly corresponds to TRBD1 (6 bases). Between the trimmed V and J ends, which lost 1 base and 3 bases, there was a span of 7 bases. CDR1 and CDR2 from the germline V gene are SGHVS and FQNEAQ. The CDR3 is 14 residues long. DNA of the CDR3: TGTGCCAGCAGCTTAGTGGACAGTGGAAACACCATATATTTT. It encodes CASSLVDSGNTIYF. The full variable domain, rest sourced from reference TRBV7-8 and TRBJ1-3, is GAGVSQSPRYKVAKRGQDVALRCDPISGHVSLFWYQQALGQGPEFLTYFQNEAQLDKSGLPSDRFFAERPEGSVSTLKIQRTQQEDSAVYLCASSLVDSGNTIYFGEGSWLTVV.

This clone appeared a single time. This chain connects TRBV2 to TRBJ2-5; the D gene is possibly TRBD1 (5 bases). The CDR3 extends over 14 amino acids. Trimming removed 6 bases at V and 10 bases at J, with 21 bases between. CDR1 and CDR2 from the germline V gene are SNHLY and FYNNEI. CDR3 nucleotide sequence: TGTGCCAGCAGCCCCACGAAGGGGCCAGGGAACCAGTACTTC. Its translation is CASSPTKGPGNQYF.

The chain recombines TRBV15 with TRBJ1-2; TRBD1 matches at 12 bases. Trimming at V came to 0 bases and at J to 10 bases, leaving 3 bases not matched to a gene. The V gene's germline CDR1 is LNHNV and CDR2 YYDKDF (reference sequence). CDR3 size: 14 residues. The CDR3 loop is CATSRDRDRGLYTF. CDR3 in DNA: TGTGCCACCAGCAGAGACCGGGACAGGGGGCTCTACACCTTC.

The rearrangement joins TRBV30 to TRBJ2-2; D is uncertain. Trimming pared 3 bases from V and 1 base from J, leaving 6 bases between. The CDR3 covers 13 residues. Germline values: CDR1 GTSNPN, CDR2 SVGIG (reference sequence). The DNA for the CDR3 is TGTGCCTGGAGGAATAGGAACACCGGGGAGCTGTTTTTT. Protein sequence: CAWRNRNTGELFF.

The chain uses TRBV6-1 and TRBJ2-2, with D perhaps TRBD2 (5 bases). The CDR3 extends over 19 amino acids. Germline V gives CDR1 MNHNS, CDR2 SASEGT. Trimming left V 1 base short and J 2 bases short, with 20 bases between. CDR3 loop: CASSEVRGRGSANTGELFF. The CDR3 DNA reads TGTGCCAGCAGTGAAGTTCGCGGGCGAGGATCAGCTAACACCGGGGAGCTGTTTTTT.

This chain uses TRBV15 with TRBJ1-4; 7 nucleotides align to TRBD1. The germline V gene has CDR1 LNHNV and CDR2 YYDKDF (reference sequence). Germline trimming cut 5 bases from V and 11 bases from J; bases unmatched to any gene: 5. This CDR3 comprises 12 residues. CDR3 DNA: TGTGCCACCAGCGGTGACAGGGAGAAACTGTTTTTT. Translation gives CATSGDREKLFF.

The J gene is TRBJ2-7, the V gene TRBV7-9; 12 bases match TRBD2. Per germline, CDR1 SEHNR and CDR2 FQNEAQ (reference sequence). Germline trimming cut 4 bases from V and 3 bases from J; bases unmatched to any gene: 7. The CDR3 extends over 16 amino acids. The CDR3, as DNA: TGTGCCAGCAGCTGGTTGACTAGCGGGGGTTTCTACGAGCAGTACTTC. Encoded protein: CASSWLTSGGFYEQYF.

V usage is TRBV4-1 and J usage is TRBJ2-7; TRBD2 matches 11 bases. V was clipped by 1 base and J by 3 bases; unmatched bases: 5. Germline values: CDR1 MGHRA, CDR2 YSYEKL. The CDR3 covers 16 residues. CDR3 residues: CASSQGRGLAVYEQYF. In nucleotides, the CDR3 is TGCGCCAGCAGCCAAGGTAGGGGACTAGCGGTCTACGAGCAGTACTTC.

The chain has TRBV10-3 and TRBJ1-1; unclear D gene. The CDR3 length is 14 residues. Germline V gives CDR1 ENHRY, CDR2 SYGVKD. CDR3 loop: CAVGVTAISAEAFF. The CDR3 DNA sequence: TGTGCTGTTGGGGTAACAGCGATTAGCGCTGAAGCTTTCTTT.

The rearrangement links TRBV5-5 to TRBJ1-3; 8 bases are a match to TRBD1. Germline values: CDR1 SGHKS, CDR2 YYEKEE (reference sequence). The ends lost 5 bases at V and 0 bases at J; junction bases unmatched: 7. The CDR3 length is 16 residues. The CDR3 DNA reads as TGTGCCAGCAGTACATGGGGGACAGGCTCTGGAAACACCATATATTTT. Translation: CASSTWGTGSGNTIYF. The variable domain in full, with the rest retrieved from reference TRBV5-5 and TRBJ1-3, is DAGVTQSPTHLIKTRGQQVTLRCSPISGHKSVSWYQQVLGQGPQFIFQYYEKEERGRGNFPDRFSARQFPNYSSELNVNALLLGDSALYLCASSTWGTGSGNTIYFGEGSWLTVV.

The chain links TRBV2 to TRBJ1-1; tentatively, D is TRBD1 (5 bases). V lost 4 bases, J lost 4 bases, and 10 bases lay in between. Germline V gene data show CDR1 as SNHLY and CDR2 as FYNNEI. The length of the CDR3 is 13 residues. The CDR3 nucleotides read TGTGCCAGCAGTGGACAGCCACGCACTGAAGCTTTCTTT. Encoded protein: CASSGQPRTEAFF.

The CDR3 here is CASSFGGILNEQFF. The CDR3 nucleotides read TGCGCCAGCAGCTTTGGCGGGATATTGAATGAGCAGTTCTTC. The chain carries TRBV5-1 and TRBJ2-1; D might be TRBD2 (6 bases). V was pared by 2 bases and J by 7 bases, with 13 bases between. The CDR3 has 14 amino acids. Germline CDR1 is SGHRS and CDR2 is YFSETQ.

The chain employs TRBV11-2 and TRBJ1-1, with D perhaps TRBD1 (6 bases). Germline CDR1 is SGHAT and CDR2 is FQNNGV. This CDR3 has 14 residues. V was trimmed by 3 bases and J by 4 bases, leaving 12 bases between them. CDR3 protein: CASSFDRRTTEAFF. The DNA for the CDR3 is TGTGCCAGCAGCTTTGACAGGCGAACCACTGAAGCTTTCTTT.

The V call is TRBV11-2, the J call TRBJ2-7; D unresolved. Germline V gives CDR1 SGHAT, CDR2 FQNNGV. This CDR3 comprises 15 residues. The V end was cut by 5 bases, the J end by 0 bases, with 14 bases between. The DNA of the CDR3 is TGTGCCAGCAGCGAATACAAGATTATCTCCTACGAGCAGTACTTC. Its protein is CASSEYKIISYEQYF.

V gene TRBV27 combines with J gene TRBJ2-3; 7 bases match TRBD2. CDR1 is MNHEY, CDR2 SMNVEV, per germline (reference sequence). With 2 bases clipped from V and 3 bases from J, the junction kept 17 bases outside the gene matches. This CDR3 has 19 amino acids. The CDR3 region is CASSLRPSPGGEGTDTQYF. Written as DNA, the CDR3 is TGTGCCAGCAGTTTAAGGCCCTCCCCGGGAGGCGAGGGTACAGATACGCAGTATTTT.

The chain is built from TRBV5-1 and TRBJ1-1; D gene ambiguous. CDR1 and CDR2 from the germline V gene are SGHRS and YFSETQ. The CDR3 extends over 13 amino acids. V was trimmed by 0 bases and J by 11 bases, leaving 14 bases between them. For the CDR3, the DNA is TGCGCCAGCAGCTTGGACCGCCAGAGAGGTGCTTTCTTT. Protein product: CASSLDRQRGAFF.

The CDR3 DNA sequence: TGTGCCAGCAGGGCGGGGACCGATGAGCAGTTCTTC. Translating it yields CASRAGTDEQFF. This chain joins TRBV2 and TRBJ2-1, with TRBD2 as a possible D gene (6 bases). V was shortened by 6 bases and J by 8 bases, with 11 bases between the two germline ends. CDR1 SNHLY and CDR2 FYNNEI come from the germline V gene. This CDR3 has 12 residues.